This T cell receptor beta chain was sequenced during a study of cytomegalovirus exposure and HLA in healthy donors. Findings of the study overall: Further analysis was carried out later, and it showed several of the most significant clusters appearing linked to common viral pathogens. Cytomegalovirus-associated status was assigned to approximately 160 TCR beta chains.

A remark on this clone: The antigen remains unidentified.

The PCR ran on 60 Vbeta and 13 Jbeta primers. Using immunoSEQ multiplex PCR, the repertoire was profiled, and TCRdb retains in-frame clones only, with some absent. The sample lists some 120,000 clones, roughly 70% occurring once. This CDR3 has 17 amino acids. V lost 2 bases and J 7 bases, leaving 18 bases between the germline ends. CDR1 is MDHEN and CDR2 is SYDVKM in the germline V gene. Sequences were obtained from PBMCs. The genes are TRBV28 and TRBJ1-6, with D maybe TRBD1 (6 bases). The receptor was isolated from a man aged 30 to 45 in good health and CMV-seronegative. In nucleotides, the CDR3 is TGTGCCAGCAGTTTAAACTTAGGGACACAGCAAAATTCACCCCTCCACTTT. This encodes CASSLNLGTQQNSPLHF.